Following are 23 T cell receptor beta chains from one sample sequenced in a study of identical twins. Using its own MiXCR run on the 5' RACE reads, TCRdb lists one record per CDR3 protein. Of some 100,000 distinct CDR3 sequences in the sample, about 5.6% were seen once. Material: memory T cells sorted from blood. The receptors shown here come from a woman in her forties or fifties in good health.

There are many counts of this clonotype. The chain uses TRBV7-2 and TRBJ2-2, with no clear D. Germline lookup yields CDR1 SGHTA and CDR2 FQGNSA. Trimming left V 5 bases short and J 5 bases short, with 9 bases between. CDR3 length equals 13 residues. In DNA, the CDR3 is TGTGCCAGCAGCCCTCTGTTTACCGGGGAGCTGTTTTTT. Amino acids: CASSPLFTGELFF.

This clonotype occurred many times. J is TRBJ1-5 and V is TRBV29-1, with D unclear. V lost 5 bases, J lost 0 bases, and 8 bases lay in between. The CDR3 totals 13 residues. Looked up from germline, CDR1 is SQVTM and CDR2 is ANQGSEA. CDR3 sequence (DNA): TGCAGCGTTCGTGATTATAGCAATCAGCCCCAGCATTTT. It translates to CSVRDYSNQPQHF. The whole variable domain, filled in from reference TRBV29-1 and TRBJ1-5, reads SAVISQKPSRDICQRGTSLTIQCQVDSQVTMMFWYRQQPGQSLTLIATANQGSEATYESGFVIDKFPISRPNLTFSTLTVSNMSPEDSSIYLCSVRDYSNQPQHFGDGTRLSIL.

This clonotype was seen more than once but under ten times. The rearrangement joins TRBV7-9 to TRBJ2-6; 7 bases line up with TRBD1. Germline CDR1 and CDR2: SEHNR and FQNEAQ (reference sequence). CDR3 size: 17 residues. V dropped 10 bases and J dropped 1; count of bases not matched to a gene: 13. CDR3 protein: CATSSGQEISGANVLTF. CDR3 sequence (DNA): TGTGCCACCTCATCTGGACAGGAGATTTCTGGGGCCAACGTCCTGACTTTC.

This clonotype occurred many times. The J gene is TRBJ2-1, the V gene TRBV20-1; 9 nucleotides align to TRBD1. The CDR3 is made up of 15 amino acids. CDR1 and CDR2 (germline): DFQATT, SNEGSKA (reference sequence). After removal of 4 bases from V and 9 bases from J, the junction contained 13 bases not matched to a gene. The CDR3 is CSAIDPGQGKGEQFF. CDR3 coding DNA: TGCAGTGCTATTGATCCGGGACAGGGAAAAGGTGAGCAGTTCTTC.

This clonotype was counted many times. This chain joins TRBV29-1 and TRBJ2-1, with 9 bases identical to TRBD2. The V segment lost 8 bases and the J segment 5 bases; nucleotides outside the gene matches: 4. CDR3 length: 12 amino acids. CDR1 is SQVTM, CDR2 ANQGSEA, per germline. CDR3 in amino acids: CSLGLANNEQFF. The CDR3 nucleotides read TGCAGCTTAGGACTAGCGAACAATGAGCAGTTCTTC.

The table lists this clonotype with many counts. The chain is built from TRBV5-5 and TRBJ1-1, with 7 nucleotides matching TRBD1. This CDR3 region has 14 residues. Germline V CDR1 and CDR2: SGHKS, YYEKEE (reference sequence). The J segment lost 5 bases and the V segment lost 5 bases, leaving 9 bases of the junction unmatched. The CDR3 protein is CASRAWTGQTEAFF. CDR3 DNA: TGTGCCAGCAGAGCCTGGACAGGTCAGACTGAAGCTTTCTTT.

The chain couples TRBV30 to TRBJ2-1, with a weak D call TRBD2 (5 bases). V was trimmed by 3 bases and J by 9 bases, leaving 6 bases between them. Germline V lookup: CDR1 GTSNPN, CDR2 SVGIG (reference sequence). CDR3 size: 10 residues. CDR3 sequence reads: CAWRRVEQFF. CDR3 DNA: TGTGCCTGGAGGCGGGTTGAGCAGTTCTTC.

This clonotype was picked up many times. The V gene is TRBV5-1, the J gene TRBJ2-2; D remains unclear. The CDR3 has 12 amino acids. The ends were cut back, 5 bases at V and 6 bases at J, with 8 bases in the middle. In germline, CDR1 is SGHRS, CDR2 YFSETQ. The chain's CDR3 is CASRLGSGELFF. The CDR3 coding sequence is TGCGCCAGCAGGTTAGGGTCCGGGGAGCTGTTTTTT.

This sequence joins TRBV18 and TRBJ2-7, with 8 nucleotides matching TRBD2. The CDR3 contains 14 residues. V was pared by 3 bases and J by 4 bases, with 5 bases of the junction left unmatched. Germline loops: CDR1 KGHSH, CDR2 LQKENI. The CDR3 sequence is CASSPGTRAYEQYV. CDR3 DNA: TGTGCCAGCTCACCGGGGACTAGGGCGTACGAGCAGTACGTC.

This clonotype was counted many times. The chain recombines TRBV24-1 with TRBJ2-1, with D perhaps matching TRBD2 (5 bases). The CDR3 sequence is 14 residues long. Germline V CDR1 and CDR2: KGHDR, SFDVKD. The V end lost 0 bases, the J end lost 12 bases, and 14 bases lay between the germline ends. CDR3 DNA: TGTGCCACCAGTGATTTGATTGGCGCTAGCCGGCAGTTCTTC. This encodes CATSDLIGASRQFF.

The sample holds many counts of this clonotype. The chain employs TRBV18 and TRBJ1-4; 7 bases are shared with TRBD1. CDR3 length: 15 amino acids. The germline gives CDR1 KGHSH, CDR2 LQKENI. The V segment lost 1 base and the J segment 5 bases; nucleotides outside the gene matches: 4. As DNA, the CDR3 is TGTGCCAGCTCACCACTTCTACAGGGGAATGAAAAACTGTTTTTT. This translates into CASSPLLQGNEKLFF.

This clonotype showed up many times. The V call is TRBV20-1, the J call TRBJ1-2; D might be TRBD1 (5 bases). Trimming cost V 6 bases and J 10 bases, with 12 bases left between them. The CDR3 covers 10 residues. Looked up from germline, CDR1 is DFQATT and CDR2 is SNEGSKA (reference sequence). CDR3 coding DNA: TGCAGTGCGGGACCACACGACTACACCTTC. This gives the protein CSAGPHDYTF.

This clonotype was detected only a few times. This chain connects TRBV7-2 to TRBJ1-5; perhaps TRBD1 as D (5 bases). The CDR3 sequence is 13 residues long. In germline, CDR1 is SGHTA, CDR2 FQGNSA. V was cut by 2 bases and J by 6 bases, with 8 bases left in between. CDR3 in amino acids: CASSLSGAQPQHF. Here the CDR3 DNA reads TGTGCCAGCAGCTTAAGTGGGGCTCAGCCCCAGCATTTT. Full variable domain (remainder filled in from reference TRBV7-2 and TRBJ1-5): GAGVSQSPSNKVTEKGKDVELRCDPISGHTALYWYRQSLGQGLEFLIYFQGNSAPDKSGLPSDRFSAERTGGSVSTLTIQRTQQEDSAVYLCASSLSGAQPQHFGDGTRLSIL.

This CDR3 is CASSPGGRNTEAFF. In DNA, the CDR3 is TGTGCCAGCAGTCCGGGGGGTAGGAACACTGAAGCTTTCTTT. This chain joins TRBV12-3 or TRBV12-4 and TRBJ1-1, with D possibly TRBD1 on 5 matching bases. Trimming stripped 5 bases from V and 1 base from J, with 11 bases between. The CDR3 contains 14 residues.

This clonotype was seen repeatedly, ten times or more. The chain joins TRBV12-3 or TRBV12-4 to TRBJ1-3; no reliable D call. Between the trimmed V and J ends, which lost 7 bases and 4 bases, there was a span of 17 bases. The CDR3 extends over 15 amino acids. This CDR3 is CASNPSGVSGNTIYF. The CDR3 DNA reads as TGTGCCAGCAACCCATCCGGGGTCAGCGGAAACACCATATATTTT.

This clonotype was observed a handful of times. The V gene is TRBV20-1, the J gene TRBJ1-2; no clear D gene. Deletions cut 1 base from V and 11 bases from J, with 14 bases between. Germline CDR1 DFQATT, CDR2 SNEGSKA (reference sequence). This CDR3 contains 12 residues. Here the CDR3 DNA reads TGCAGTGCTAGAGGCGCATTGCAGCTATACACCTTC. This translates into CSARGALQLYTF.

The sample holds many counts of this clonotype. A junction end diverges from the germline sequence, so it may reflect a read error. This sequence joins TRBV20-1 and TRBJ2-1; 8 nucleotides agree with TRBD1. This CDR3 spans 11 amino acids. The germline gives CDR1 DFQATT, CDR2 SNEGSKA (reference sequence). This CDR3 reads CSASRDRINVF. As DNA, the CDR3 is TGCAGTGCTTCCCGGGACAGGATTAATGTCTTC.

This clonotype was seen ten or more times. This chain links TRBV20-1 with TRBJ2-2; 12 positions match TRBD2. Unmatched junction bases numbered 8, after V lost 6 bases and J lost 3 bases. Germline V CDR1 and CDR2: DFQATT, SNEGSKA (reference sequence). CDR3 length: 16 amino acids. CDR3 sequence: CSAPSLAGGDTGELFF. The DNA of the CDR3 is TGCAGTGCCCCGTCCCTAGCGGGAGGGGACACCGGGGAGCTGTTTTTT.

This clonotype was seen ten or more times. The CDR3 DNA reads as TGTGCCAGCAGCTTAGATCACGGGAGACAAGAGACCCAGTACTTC. It specifies CASSLDHGRQETQYF. V usage is TRBV11-2 and J usage is TRBJ2-5; D may be TRBD2 (6 bases). The CDR3 extends over 15 amino acids. V lost 0 bases, J lost 2 bases, and 10 bases lay in between. Germline V gives CDR1 SGHAT, CDR2 FQNNGV.

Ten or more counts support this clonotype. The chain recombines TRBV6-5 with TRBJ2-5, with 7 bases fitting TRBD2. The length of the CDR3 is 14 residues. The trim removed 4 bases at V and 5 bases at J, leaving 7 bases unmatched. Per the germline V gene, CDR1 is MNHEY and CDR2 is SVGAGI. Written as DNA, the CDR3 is TGTGCCAGCAGTTCCCTTACGGGGGGTGAGACCCAGTACTTC. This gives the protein CASSSLTGGETQYF.

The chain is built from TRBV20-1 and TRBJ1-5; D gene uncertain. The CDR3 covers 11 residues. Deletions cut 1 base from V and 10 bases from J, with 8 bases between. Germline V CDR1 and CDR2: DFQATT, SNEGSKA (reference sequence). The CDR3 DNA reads TGCAGTGCTAGAGGACCGGGACCCCAGCATTTT. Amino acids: CSARGPGPQHF.

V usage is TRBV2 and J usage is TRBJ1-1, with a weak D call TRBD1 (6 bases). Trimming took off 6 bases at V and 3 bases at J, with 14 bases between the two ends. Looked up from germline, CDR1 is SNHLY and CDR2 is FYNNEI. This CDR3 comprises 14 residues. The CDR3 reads CASRGRQGHTEAFF. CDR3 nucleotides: TGTGCCAGCAGGGGTCGGCAGGGGCACACTGAAGCTTTCTTT.

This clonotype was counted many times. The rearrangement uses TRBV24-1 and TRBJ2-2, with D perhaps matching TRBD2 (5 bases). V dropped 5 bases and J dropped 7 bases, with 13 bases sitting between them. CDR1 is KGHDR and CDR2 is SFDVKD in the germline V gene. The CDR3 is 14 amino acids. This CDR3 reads CATSGSAWGGELFF. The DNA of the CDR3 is TGTGCCACCAGTGGTAGCGCCTGGGGCGGGGAGCTGTTTTTT.